These 19 T cell receptor beta chains were all obtained from the same sample, sequenced in a study of shared clonotypes between healthy human individuals. The assay was immunoSEQ multiplex PCR, and TCRdb's table has in-frame clones only and misses some. The data show 550,000 to 850,000 clones, 74% seen once. Sequencing was carried out using memory CD4+ T cells sorted from blood. This sample's subset: CD45RA-negative fraction. All receptors come from a woman under 40 in good health.

This clone was found once. The chain joins TRBV5-1 to TRBJ2-3; 9 bases are a match to TRBD1. The V and J ends lost 4 bases and 3 bases, in that order; junction bases with no gene match: 9. Germline V gives CDR1 SGHRS, CDR2 YFSETQ. The CDR3 has 16 residues. CDR3 in DNA: TGCGCCAGCAGCCAACGAACGGGACAGGGAACAGATACGCAGTATTTT. It yields the protein CASSQRTGQGTDTQYF.

This chain joins TRBV14 and TRBJ1-5; D is possibly TRBD1 (5 bases). The CDR3 covers 17 residues. Germline CDR1 reads SGHDN; CDR2 reads FVKESK. With 1 base removed from V and 4 bases from J, the gap between germline ends came to 17 bases. CDR3 amino acids: CASSQVMAEGRNQPQHF. Here the CDR3 DNA reads TGTGCCAGCAGCCAAGTTATGGCCGAGGGGAGGAATCAGCCCCAGCATTTT.

The V call is TRBV7-7, the J call TRBJ2-1, with TRBD2 matching over 10 bases. CDR3 length equals 16 residues. Per germline, CDR1 SSHAT and CDR2 FNYEAQ (reference sequence). The V gene end was trimmed by 3 bases and the J gene end by 7 bases; junction bases not matched to a gene: 9. CDR3 coding DNA: TGTGCCAGCAGCTTGACCAGCGGGAGGGCCGGGAATGAGCAGTTCTTC. Encoded protein: CASSLTSGRAGNEQFF.

As concerns this clone: Distinct nucleotide sequences in the sample also encode this CDR3. V and J are TRBV5-1 and TRBJ2-1; unclear D gene. The germline V gene encodes CDR1 SGHRS and CDR2 YFSETQ. The CDR3 is 15 amino acids. Trimming took off 0 bases at V and 1 base at J, with 8 bases between the two ends. This CDR3 is CASSLESGSYNEQFF. CDR3 nucleotides: TGCGCCAGCAGCTTGGAGTCCGGGTCCTACAATGAGCAGTTCTTC.

V and J are TRBV6-1 and TRBJ2-1; 9 bases are shared with TRBD1. CDR1 MNHNS and CDR2 SASEGT come from the germline V gene. V lost 4 bases to trimming and J lost 8 bases; unmatched junction nucleotides: 15. The CDR3 sequence is 17 residues long. DNA of the CDR3: TGTGCCAGCAGTGGGCCGGGACAGGGTGTTAGTATATATGAGCAGTTCTTC. It encodes CASSGPGQGVSIYEQFF.

The V gene is TRBV2, the J gene TRBJ2-3, with 11 bases matching TRBD2. From germline, CDR1 is SNHLY and CDR2 FYNNEI. This CDR3 region has 15 residues. J lost 5 bases, V lost 7 bases, and 8 bases had no gene match. CDR3: CASMGTSGRGDTQYF. The CDR3 DNA sequence: TGTGCCAGCATGGGAACTAGCGGGAGAGGAGATACGCAGTATTTT.

This clone was seen only once. The gene calls are TRBV6-5 and TRBJ1-2, with a weak D call TRBD1 (5 bases). V lost 8 bases and J lost 2, with 9 bases in between. The CDR3 covers 12 residues. Germline V gene lookup returns CDR1 MNHEY and CDR2 SVGAGI. CDR3: CASGGGNYGYTF. In DNA, the CDR3 is TGTGCCAGCGGCGGGGGGAACTATGGCTACACCTTC.

This chain uses TRBV7-9 with TRBJ1-5; the D gene is possibly TRBD1 (5 bases). Germline V gene data show CDR1 as SEHNR and CDR2 as FQNEAQ (reference sequence). This CDR3 contains 17 residues. With 4 bases removed from V and 2 bases from J, the gap between germline ends came to 18 bases. The CDR3 sequence: CASSSGTVNVGNQPQHF. The CDR3 DNA follows: TGTGCCAGCAGCTCAGGGACGGTAAACGTTGGCAATCAGCCCCAGCATTTT.

The V and J genes are TRBV4-1 and TRBJ1-2; unclear D gene. The CDR3 has 16 residues. With 1 base removed from V and 6 bases from J, the gap between germline ends came to 18 bases. Germline assignment: CDR1 MGHRA and CDR2 YSYEKL. This CDR3 reads CASSQVERGVLNGYTF. CDR3 in DNA: TGCGCCAGCAGCCAAGTTGAGCGTGGCGTCCTAAATGGCTACACCTTC.

The chain has TRBV6-6 and TRBJ2-5; D unresolved. Near its end, the DNA agrees better with TRBJ2-7, so the J call may be wrong. This CDR3 is built from 14 residues. Germline CDR1 is MNHNY and CDR2 is SVGAGI (reference sequence). The CDR3 sequence: CASSYSKQSYEQYF. The CDR3 DNA sequence: TGTGCCAGCAGTTACTCGAAGCAGAGCTACGAGCAGTACTTC.

The chain joins TRBV28 to TRBJ1-2, with D possibly matching TRBD1 (5 bases). V was trimmed by 8 bases and J by 5 bases, leaving 15 bases between them. Germline loops: CDR1 MDHEN, CDR2 SYDVKM. The length of the CDR3 is 13 residues. The CDR3 is CASFPGTGYGYTF. The DNA of the CDR3 is TGTGCCAGCTTCCCGGGGACGGGGTATGGCTACACCTTC.

This chain joins TRBV2 and TRBJ1-1; D not resolved. V lost 7 bases and J 3 bases, leaving 9 bases between the germline ends. Per the germline V gene, CDR1 is SNHLY and CDR2 is FYNNEI. The CDR3 totals 12 residues. CDR3 region: CASIKEHTEAFF. DNA for the CDR3: TGTGCCAGCATTAAGGAGCACACTGAAGCTTTCTTT.

The rearrangement links TRBV9 to TRBJ2-2, with D perhaps matching TRBD1 or TRBD2 (6 bases each). The V gene's germline CDR1 is SGDLS and CDR2 YYNGEE. The V end was cut by 0 bases, the J end by 7 bases, with 13 bases between. This CDR3 comprises 15 residues. CDR3 protein: CASSVGPGAVGELFF. The CDR3 bases are TGTGCCAGCAGCGTAGGGCCGGGGGCGGTCGGGGAGCTGTTTTTT.

As concerns this clone: A far larger clone is only one base removed, so a read error is likely. The chain combines TRBV11-2 with TRBJ1-5, with 8 nucleotides matching TRBD1. CDR1 and CDR2 (germline): SGHAT, FQNNGV. V was pared by 5 bases and J by 2 bases, with 5 bases of the junction left unmatched. CDR3 length equals 15 residues. CDR3 residues: CASSPRGRGNQPQHF. CDR3 DNA: TGTGCCAGCAGCCCCAGGGGGCGAGGCAATCAGCCCCAGCATTTT.

V gene TRBV18 combines with J gene TRBJ1-4; perhaps TRBD1 as D (5 bases). Trimming took off 5 bases at V and 6 bases at J, with 10 bases between the two ends. The V gene's germline CDR1 is KGHSH and CDR2 LQKENI. This CDR3 has 13 amino acids. The CDR3 here is CASSREGYEKLFF. The CDR3 DNA reads as TGTGCCAGCTCAAGAGAGGGGTATGAAAAACTGTTTTTT. Full variable domain (remainder filled in from reference TRBV18 and TRBJ1-4): NAGVMQNPRHLVRRRGQEARLRCSPMKGHSHVYWYRQLPEEGLKFMVYLQKENIIDESGMPKERFSAEFPKEGPSILRIQQVVRGDSAAYFCASSREGYEKLFFGSGTQLSVL.

The V call is TRBV27, the J call TRBJ1-1; 10 positions agree with TRBD1. Germline loops: CDR1 MNHEY, CDR2 SMNVEV (reference sequence). V lost 7 bases to trimming and J lost 3 bases; unmatched junction nucleotides: 17. The CDR3 runs to 18 residues. CDR3 sequence (DNA): TGTGCCAGCAAAGACAGGGGGCGCGGCTTACTTCGGGACACTGAAGCTTTCTTT. The encoded protein is CASKDRGRGLLRDTEAFF.

The chain uses TRBV28 and TRBJ2-7; a weak D match, TRBD2 (6 bases). The CDR3 runs 15 residues. The V gene lost 4 bases and the J gene lost 6 bases, with 19 bases spanning the gap. Germline V gene data show CDR1 as MDHEN and CDR2 as SYDVKM. In DNA form, the CDR3 reads TGTGCCAGCAGTTCCTATGGACTAAAGTCGGGCGAGCAGTACTTC. Protein sequence: CASSSYGLKSGEQYF.

V usage is TRBV5-4 and J usage is TRBJ2-2; the D call may be TRBD1 or TRBD2 (5 bases each). Per the germline V gene, CDR1 is SGHNT and CDR2 is YYREEE (reference sequence). Trimming removed 2 bases at V and 0 bases at J, with 11 bases between. This CDR3 region has 16 residues. CDR3 amino acids: CASSLGVGTNTGELFF. In DNA, the CDR3 is TGTGCCAGCAGCTTAGGGGTCGGGACGAACACCGGGGAGCTGTTTTTT.

The chain links TRBV7-2 to TRBJ2-2; D is possibly TRBD1 (6 bases). CDR1 is SGHTA, CDR2 FQGNSA, per germline. This CDR3 spans 16 amino acids. Deletions cut 5 bases from V and 6 bases from J, with 19 bases between. The CDR3 sequence: CASSDRGGMEAGELFF. CDR3 in DNA: TGTGCCAGCAGCGACCGAGGGGGAATGGAAGCCGGGGAGCTGTTTTTT.